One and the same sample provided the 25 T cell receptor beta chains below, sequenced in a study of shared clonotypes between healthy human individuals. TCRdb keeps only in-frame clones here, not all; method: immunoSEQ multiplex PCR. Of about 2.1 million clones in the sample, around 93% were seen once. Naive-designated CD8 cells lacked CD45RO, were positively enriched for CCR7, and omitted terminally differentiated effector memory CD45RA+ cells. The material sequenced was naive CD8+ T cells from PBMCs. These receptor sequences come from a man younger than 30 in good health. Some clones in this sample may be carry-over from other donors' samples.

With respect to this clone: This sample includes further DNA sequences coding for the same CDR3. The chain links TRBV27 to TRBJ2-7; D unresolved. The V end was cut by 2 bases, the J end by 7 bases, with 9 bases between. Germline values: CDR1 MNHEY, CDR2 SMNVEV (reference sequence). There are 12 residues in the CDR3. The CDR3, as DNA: TGTGCCAGCAGTTTACTCGAAGGGGAGCAGTACTTC. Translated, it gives CASSLLEGEQYF.

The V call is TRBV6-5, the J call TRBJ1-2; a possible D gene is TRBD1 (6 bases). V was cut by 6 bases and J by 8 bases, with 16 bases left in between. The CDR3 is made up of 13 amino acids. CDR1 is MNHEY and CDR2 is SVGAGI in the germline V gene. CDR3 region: CASSSSDSEGYTF. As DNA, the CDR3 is TGTGCCAGCAGCTCTTCGGACAGCGAGGGCTACACCTTC.

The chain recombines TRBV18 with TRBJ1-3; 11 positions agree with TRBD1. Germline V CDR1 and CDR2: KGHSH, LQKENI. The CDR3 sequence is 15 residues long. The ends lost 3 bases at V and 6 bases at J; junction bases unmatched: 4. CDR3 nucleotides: TGTGCCAGCTCACCTCGGGACAGGGGGAAAAACACCATATATTTT. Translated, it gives CASSPRDRGKNTIYF. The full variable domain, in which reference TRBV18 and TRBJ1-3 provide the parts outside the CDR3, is NAGVMQNPRHLVRRRGQEARLRCSPMKGHSHVYWYRQLPEEGLKFMVYLQKENIIDESGMPKERFSAEFPKEGPSILRIQQVVRGDSAAYFCASSPRDRGKNTIYFGEGSWLTVV.

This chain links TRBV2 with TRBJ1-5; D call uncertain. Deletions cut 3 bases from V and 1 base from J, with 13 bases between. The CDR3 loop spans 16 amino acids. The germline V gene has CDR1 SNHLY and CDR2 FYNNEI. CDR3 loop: CASSEVFGLSNQPQHF. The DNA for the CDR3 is TGTGCCAGCAGTGAGGTTTTTGGGCTCAGCAATCAGCCCCAGCATTTT. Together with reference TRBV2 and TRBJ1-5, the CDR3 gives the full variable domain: EPEVTQTPSHQVTQMGQEVILRCVPISNHLYFYWYRQILGQKVEFLVSFYNNEISEKSEIFDDQFSVERPDGSNFTLKIRSTKLEDSAMYFCASSEVFGLSNQPQHFGDGTRLSIL.

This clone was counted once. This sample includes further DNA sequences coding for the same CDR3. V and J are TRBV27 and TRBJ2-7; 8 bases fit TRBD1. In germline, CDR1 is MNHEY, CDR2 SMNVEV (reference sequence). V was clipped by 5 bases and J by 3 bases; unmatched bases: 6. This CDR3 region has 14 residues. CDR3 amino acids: CASSPGTGFYEQYF. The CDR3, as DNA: TGTGCCAGCAGTCCCGGGACAGGTTTCTACGAGCAGTACTTC.

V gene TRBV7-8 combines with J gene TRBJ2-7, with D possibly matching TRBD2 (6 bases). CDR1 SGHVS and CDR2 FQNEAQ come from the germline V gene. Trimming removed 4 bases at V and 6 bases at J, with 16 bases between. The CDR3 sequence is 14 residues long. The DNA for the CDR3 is TGTGCCAGCAGCTCTTACAGGAGGGCGGGCGAGCAGTACTTC. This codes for CASSSYRRAGEQYF.

CDR3 sequence reads: CASSLGPGQINTEAFF. CDR3 nucleotides: TGTGCCAGCAGCTTAGGGCCAGGACAGATAAACACTGAAGCTTTCTTT. The chain employs TRBV11-2 and TRBJ1-1; maybe TRBD1 (6 bases). Trimming left V 1 base short and J 2 bases short, with 14 bases between. This CDR3 is 16 amino acids long. CDR1 is SGHAT, CDR2 FQNNGV, per germline. Looking up the rest from reference TRBV11-2 and TRBJ1-1 gives the full variable domain: EAGVAQSPRYKIIEKRQSVAFWCNPISGHATLYWYQQILGQGPKLLIQFQNNGVVDDSQLPKDRFSAERLKGVDSTLKIQPAKLEDSAVYLCASSLGPGQINTEAFFGQGTRLTVV.

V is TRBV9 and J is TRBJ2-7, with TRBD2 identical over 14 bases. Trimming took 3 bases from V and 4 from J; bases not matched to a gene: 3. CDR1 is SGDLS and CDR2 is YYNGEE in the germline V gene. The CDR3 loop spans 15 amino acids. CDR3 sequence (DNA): TGTGCCAGCAGCGAGGGACTAGCGGGAGAATACGAGCAGTACTTC. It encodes CASSEGLAGEYEQYF.

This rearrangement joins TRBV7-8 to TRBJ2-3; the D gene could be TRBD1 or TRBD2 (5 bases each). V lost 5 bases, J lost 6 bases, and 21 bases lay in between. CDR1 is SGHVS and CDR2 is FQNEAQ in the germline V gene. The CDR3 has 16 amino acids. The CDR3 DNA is TGTGCCAGCAGCCAATCTGAGGGGCCGGAAGGGGATACGCAGTATTTT. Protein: CASSQSEGPEGDTQYF.

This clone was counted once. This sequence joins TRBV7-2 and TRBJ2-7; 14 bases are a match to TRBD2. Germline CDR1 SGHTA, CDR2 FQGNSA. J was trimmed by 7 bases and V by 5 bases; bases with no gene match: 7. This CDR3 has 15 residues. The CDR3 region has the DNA TGTGCCAGCAGCCAGCCGGGACTAGCGGGAGTTGAGCAGTACTTC. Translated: CASSQPGLAGVEQYF.

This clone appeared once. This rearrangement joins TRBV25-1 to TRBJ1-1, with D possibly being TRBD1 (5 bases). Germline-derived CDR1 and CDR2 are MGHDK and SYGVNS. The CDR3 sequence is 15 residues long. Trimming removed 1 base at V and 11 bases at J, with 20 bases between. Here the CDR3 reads CASSEWYGTAGGAFF. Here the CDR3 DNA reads TGTGCCAGCAGTGAATGGTATGGGACCGCCGGTGGGGCTTTCTTT.

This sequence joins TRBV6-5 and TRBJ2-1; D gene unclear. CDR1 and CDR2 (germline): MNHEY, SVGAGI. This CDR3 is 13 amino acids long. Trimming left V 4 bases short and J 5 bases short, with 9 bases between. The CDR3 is CASSWARNNEQFF. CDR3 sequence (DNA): TGTGCCAGCAGTTGGGCGAGAAACAATGAGCAGTTCTTC.

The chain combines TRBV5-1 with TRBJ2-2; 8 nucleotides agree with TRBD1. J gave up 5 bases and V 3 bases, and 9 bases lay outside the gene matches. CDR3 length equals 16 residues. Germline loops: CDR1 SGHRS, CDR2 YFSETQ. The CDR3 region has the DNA TGCGCCAGCAGCTCAATGACAGGGGCGGGTACCGGGGAGCTGTTTTTT. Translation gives CASSSMTGAGTGELFF.

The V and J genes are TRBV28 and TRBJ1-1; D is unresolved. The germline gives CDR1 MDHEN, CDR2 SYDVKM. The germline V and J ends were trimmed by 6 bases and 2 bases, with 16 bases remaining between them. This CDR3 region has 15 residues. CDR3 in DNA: TGTGCCAGCAGGATGACACCCTCATTCAACACTGAAGCTTTCTTT. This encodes CASRMTPSFNTEAFF.

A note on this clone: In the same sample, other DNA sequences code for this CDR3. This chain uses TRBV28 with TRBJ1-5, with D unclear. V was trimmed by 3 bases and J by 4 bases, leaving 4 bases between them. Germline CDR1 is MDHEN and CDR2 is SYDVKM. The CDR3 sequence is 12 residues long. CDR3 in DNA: TGTGCCAGCAGTTTTGAGAATCAGCCCCAGCATTTT. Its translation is CASSFENQPQHF.

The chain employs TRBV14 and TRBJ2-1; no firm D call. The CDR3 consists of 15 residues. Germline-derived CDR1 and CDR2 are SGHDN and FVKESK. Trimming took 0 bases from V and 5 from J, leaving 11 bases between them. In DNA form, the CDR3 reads TGTGCCAGCAGCCAAGAGGGTATTCAAGACAATGAGCAGTTCTTC. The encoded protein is CASSQEGIQDNEQFF.

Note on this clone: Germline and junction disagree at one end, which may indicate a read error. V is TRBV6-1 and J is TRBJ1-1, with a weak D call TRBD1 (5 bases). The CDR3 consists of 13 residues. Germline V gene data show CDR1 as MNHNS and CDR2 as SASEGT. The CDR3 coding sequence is TGTGCCAGCAGACCGGGGCTGAAAACTGAAGCTTTCTTT. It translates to CASRPGLKTEAFF.

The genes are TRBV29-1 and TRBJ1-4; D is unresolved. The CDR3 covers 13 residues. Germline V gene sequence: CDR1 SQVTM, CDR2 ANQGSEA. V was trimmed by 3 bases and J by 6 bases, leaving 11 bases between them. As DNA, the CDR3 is TGCAGCGTTGAGGAGGGTATGGATGAAAAACTGTTTTTT. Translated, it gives CSVEEGMDEKLFF.

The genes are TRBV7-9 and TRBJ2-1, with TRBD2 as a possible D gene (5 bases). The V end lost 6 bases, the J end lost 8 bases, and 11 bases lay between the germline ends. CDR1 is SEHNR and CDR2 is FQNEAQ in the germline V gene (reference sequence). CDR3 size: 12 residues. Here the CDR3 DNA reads TGTGCCAGCAGGTTTCTGGACTATGAGCAGTTCTTC. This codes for CASRFLDYEQFF.

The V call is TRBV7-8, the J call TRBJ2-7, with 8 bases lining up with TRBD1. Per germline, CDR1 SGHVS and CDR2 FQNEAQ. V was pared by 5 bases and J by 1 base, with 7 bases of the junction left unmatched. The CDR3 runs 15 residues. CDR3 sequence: CASSLNRGSSYEQYF. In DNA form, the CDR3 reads TGTGCCAGCAGCCTTAACAGGGGGTCTTCCTACGAGCAGTACTTC.

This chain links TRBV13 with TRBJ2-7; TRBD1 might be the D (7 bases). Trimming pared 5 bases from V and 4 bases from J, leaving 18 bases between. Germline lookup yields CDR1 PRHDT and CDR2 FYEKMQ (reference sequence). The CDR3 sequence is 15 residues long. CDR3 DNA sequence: TGTGCCAGCAGCACTAGGCGGGACAGTTTGTACGAGCAGTACTTC. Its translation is CASSTRRDSLYEQYF.

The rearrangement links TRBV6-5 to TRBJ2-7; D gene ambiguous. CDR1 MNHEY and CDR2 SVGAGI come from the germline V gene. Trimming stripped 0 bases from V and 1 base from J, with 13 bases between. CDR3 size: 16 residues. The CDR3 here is CASSYSRYKESYEQYF. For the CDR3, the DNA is TGTGCCAGCAGTTACTCGAGGTATAAGGAATCCTACGAGCAGTACTTC.

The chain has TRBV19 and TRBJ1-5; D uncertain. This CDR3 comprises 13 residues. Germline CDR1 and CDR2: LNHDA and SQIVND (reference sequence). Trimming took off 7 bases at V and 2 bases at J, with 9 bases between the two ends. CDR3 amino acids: CASTLRGNQPQHF. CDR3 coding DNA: TGTGCCAGTACCCTGAGGGGCAATCAGCCCCAGCATTTT.

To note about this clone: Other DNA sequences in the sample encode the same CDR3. The CDR3 here is CASSLGGVGTGAYEQYF. CDR3 in DNA: TGTGCCAGCAGCTTAGGGGGGGTTGGTACAGGGGCCTACGAGCAGTACTTC. The chain recombines TRBV7-6 with TRBJ2-7; possible D gene TRBD1, 7 bases. Germline loops: CDR1 SGHVS, CDR2 FNYEAQ. V lost 1 base to trimming and J lost 2 bases, with 18 bases between them. The CDR3 is 17 residues long.

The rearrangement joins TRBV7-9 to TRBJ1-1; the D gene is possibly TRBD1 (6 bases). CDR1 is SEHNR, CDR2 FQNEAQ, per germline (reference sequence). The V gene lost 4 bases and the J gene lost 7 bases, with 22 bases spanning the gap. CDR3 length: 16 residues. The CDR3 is CASSWGRGHDSGEAFF. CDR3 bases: TGTGCCAGCAGCTGGGGCCGGGGACACGACTCTGGTGAAGCTTTCTTT.